Presented here are 9 T cell receptor beta chains from one specimen sequenced in a study of cytomegalovirus exposure and HLA in healthy donors. The PCR was carried out with 60 Vbeta primers and 13 Jbeta primers. Assay used: immunoSEQ multiplex PCR; TCRdb lists only in-frame clones, some missing. The data contain approximately 140,000 clones, 79% of them singletons. Input material: PBMCs. Receptors were obtained from a man between 50 and 59 years old in good health and CMV-seropositive.

The gene calls are TRBV5-4 and TRBJ2-2; 8 nucleotides agree with TRBD1. The CDR3 length is 16 residues. V trimming: 8 bases; J trimming: 5 bases; junction bases outside the gene matches: 14. Per the germline V gene, CDR1 is SGHNT and CDR2 is YYREEE (reference sequence). The CDR3: CARTGRGQVGTGELFF. Here the CDR3 DNA reads TGTGCCAGAACGGGCAGGGGGCAAGTCGGAACCGGGGAGCTGTTTTTT.

The chain carries TRBV18 and TRBJ1-1, with 7 bases matching TRBD1. CDR3 length: 16 amino acids. Germline V gives CDR1 KGHSH, CDR2 LQKENI. With V trimmed by 4 bases and J by 0 bases, 8 bases remained unmatched. CDR3 in amino acids: CASSQTGAQLNTEAFF. CDR3 DNA: TGTGCCAGCTCACAAACAGGGGCCCAGTTGAACACTGAAGCTTTCTTT.

This clone turned up a few times. The gene calls are TRBV15 and TRBJ2-1; TRBD2 agrees at 12 bases. V lost 3 bases, J lost 4 bases, and 7 bases stayed unmatched. Germline V gene sequence: CDR1 LNHNV, CDR2 YYDKDF (reference sequence). The CDR3 totals 17 residues. CDR3 DNA sequence: TGTGCCACCAGCAGGACTAGCGGGAGTTCCTTTTACAATGAGCAGTTCTTC. Its protein is CATSRTSGSSFYNEQFF.

This chain connects TRBV6-4 to TRBJ2-3; D might be TRBD2 (6 bases). The CDR3 sequence is 13 residues long. The ends were cut back, 5 bases at V and 0 bases at J, with 6 bases in the middle. Germline V gene sequence: CDR1 MRHNA, CDR2 SNTAGT. The chain's CDR3 is CASSSGSTDTQYF. CDR3 bases: TGTGCCAGCAGTAGCGGGAGCACAGATACGCAGTATTTT.

Notes on this clone: Other DNA sequences from this sample encode an identical CDR3 as well. The J gene is TRBJ1-1, the V gene TRBV29-1; D unresolved. Looked up from germline, CDR1 is SQVTM and CDR2 is ANQGSEA. There are 12 residues in the CDR3. The V end was cut by 6 bases, the J end by 5 bases, with 13 bases between. In DNA, the CDR3 is TGCAGCGTCGGAACGGGAGGAACTGAAGCTTTCTTT. It encodes CSVGTGGTEAFF.

This chain links TRBV13 with TRBJ2-2, with D tentatively TRBD2 (5 bases). Deletions cut 9 bases from V and 7 bases from J, with 15 bases between. Germline lookup yields CDR1 PRHDT and CDR2 FYEKMQ (reference sequence). The CDR3 totals 13 residues. The CDR3 spells CASSLGRVGELFF. As DNA, the CDR3 is TGTGCCAGTTCCCTCGGGCGGGTCGGGGAGCTGTTTTTT.

This clone was counted between two and nine times. The chain links TRBV27 to TRBJ2-5, with 7 bases lining up with TRBD2. The CDR3 covers 14 residues. Trimming took 5 bases from V and 5 from J; bases not matched to a gene: 8. Germline CDR1 and CDR2: MNHEY and SMNVEV (reference sequence). The CDR3 is CASSPVGGGETQYF. The CDR3 nucleotides are TGTGCCAGCAGTCCCGTCGGGGGAGGGGAGACCCAGTACTTC.

The chain links TRBV2 to TRBJ2-7, with D tentatively TRBD2 (5 bases). This CDR3 contains 11 residues. Trimming took off 7 bases at V and 6 bases at J, with 10 bases between the two ends. The germline V gene has CDR1 SNHLY and CDR2 FYNNEI. The chain's CDR3 is CASTEGVEQYF. The CDR3 coding sequence is TGTGCCAGCACCGAGGGCGTCGAGCAGTACTTC.

The table lists this clone with a count of one. V usage is TRBV11-2 and J usage is TRBJ1-2, with 9 bases matching TRBD1. Trimming took 5 bases from V and 5 from J; bases not matched to a gene: 9. Germline CDR1 is SGHAT and CDR2 is FQNNGV. This CDR3 spans 15 amino acids. CDR3 loop: CASSPSPGTGYGYTF. The DNA for the CDR3 is TGTGCCAGCAGCCCATCCCCCGGGACAGGGTATGGCTACACCTTC.